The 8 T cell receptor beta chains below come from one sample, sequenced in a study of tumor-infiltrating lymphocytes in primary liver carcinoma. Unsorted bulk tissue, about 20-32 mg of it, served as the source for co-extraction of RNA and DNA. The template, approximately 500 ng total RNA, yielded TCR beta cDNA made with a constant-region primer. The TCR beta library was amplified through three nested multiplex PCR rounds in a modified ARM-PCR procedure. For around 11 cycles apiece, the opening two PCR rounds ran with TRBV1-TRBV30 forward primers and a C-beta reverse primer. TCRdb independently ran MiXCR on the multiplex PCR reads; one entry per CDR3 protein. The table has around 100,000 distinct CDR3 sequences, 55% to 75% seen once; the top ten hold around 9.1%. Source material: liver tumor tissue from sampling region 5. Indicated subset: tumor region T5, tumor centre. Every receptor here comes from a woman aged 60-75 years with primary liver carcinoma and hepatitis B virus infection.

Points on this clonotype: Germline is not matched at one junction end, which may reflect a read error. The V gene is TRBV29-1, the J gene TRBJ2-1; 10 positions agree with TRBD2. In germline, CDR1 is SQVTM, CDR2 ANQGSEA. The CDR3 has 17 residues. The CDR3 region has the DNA TGCAGCGTTGAAGTCCTCGGGACTAGCGACTCATACAATGAGCACTTCTTC. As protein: CSVEVLGTSDSYNEHFF.

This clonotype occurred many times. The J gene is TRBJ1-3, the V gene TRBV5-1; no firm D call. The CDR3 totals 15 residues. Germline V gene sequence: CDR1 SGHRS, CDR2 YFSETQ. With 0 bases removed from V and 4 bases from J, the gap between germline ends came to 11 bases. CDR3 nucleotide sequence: TGCGCCAGCAGCTTGGAAGTAGCAGTGGGAAACACCATATATTTT. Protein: CASSLEVAVGNTIYF. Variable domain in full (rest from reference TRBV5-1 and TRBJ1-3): KAGVTQTPRYLIKTRGQQVTLSCSPISGHRSVSWYQQTPGQGLQFLFEYFSETQRNKGNFPGRFSGRQFSNSRSEMNVSTLELGDSALYLCASSLEVAVGNTIYFGEGSWLTVV.

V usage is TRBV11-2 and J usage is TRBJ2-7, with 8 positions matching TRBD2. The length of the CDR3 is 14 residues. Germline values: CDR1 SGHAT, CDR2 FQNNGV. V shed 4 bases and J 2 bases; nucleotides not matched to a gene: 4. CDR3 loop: CASSYGGRTYEQYF. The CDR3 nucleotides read TGTGCCAGCAGCTACGGCGGGAGGACCTACGAGCAGTACTTC.

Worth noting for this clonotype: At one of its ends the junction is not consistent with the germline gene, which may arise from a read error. CDR3 sequence reads: CASNEGSGGGYEQYF. The CDR3 nucleotides read TGTGCCAGCAATGAAGGTAGTGGGGGGGGCTACGAGCAGTACTTC. The rearrangement uses TRBV6-1 and TRBJ2-7, with 7 bases lining up with TRBD2. CDR1 is MNHNS, CDR2 SASEGT, per germline. This CDR3 has 15 residues.

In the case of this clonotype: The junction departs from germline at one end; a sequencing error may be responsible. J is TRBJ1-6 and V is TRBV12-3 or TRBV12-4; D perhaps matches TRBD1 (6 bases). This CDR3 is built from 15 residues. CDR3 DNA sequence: TGTGCCAGCAGTTCAGGGGCAGGTCATAATTCACCACTCCACTTT. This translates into CASSSGAGHNSPLHF.

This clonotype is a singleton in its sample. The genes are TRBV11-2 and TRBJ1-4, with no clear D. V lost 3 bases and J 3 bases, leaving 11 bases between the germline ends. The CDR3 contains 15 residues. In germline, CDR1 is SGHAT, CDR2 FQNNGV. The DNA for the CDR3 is TGTGCCAGCAGCTTCTGGATTGGGGCTAATGAAAAACTGTTTTTT. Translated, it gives CASSFWIGANEKLFF. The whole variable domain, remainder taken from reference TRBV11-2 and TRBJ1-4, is EAGVAQSPRYKIIEKRQSVAFWCNPISGHATLYWYQQILGQGPKLLIQFQNNGVVDDSQLPKDRFSAERLKGVDSTLKIQPAKLEDSAVYLCASSFWIGANEKLFFGSGTQLSVL.

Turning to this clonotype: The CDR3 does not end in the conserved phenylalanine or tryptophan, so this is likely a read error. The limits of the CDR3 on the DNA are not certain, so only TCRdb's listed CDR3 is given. CDR3 sequence: CASLQGDTEVFL. This sequence joins TRBV6-6 and TRBJ1-1; the D call of TRBD1 is as the table states it, not checked on the DNA. Per the germline V gene, CDR1 is MNHNY and CDR2 is SVGAGI (reference sequence). The CDR3 spans 12 residues, counting both ends.

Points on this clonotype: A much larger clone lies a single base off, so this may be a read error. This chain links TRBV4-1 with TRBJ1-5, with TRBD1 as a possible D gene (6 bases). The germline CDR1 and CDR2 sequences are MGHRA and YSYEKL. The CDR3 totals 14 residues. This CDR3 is CTSSQKPGDQPQHF. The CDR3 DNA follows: TGCACCAGCAGCCAAAAGCCAGGGGATCAGCCCCAGCATTTT.